One sample yielded the 15 T cell receptor beta chains listed below, sequenced in a study of blood T cell repertoires in COVID-19. This table comes from immunoSEQ multiplex PCR, and its TCRdb copy is limited to in-frame clones, with some not included. The table includes 150,000 to 200,000 clones, 75% to 90% detected once. Sequences were obtained from peripheral blood. The receptor source for this set is a human donor in a cohort sampled during active COVID-19.

The chain employs TRBV28 and TRBJ1-4; 8 bases are shared with TRBD1. The germline V gene has CDR1 MDHEN and CDR2 SYDVKM. CDR3 length: 15 residues. Trimming cost V 5 bases and J 5 bases; bases outside gene matches: 7. For the CDR3, the DNA is TGTGCCAGCAGTGAACCAGGGGGCTGGAATGAAAAACTGTTTTTT. Its protein is CASSEPGGWNEKLFF.

This sequence joins TRBV12-3 or TRBV12-4 and TRBJ1-1, with 9 bases matching TRBD1. Trimming at V came to 5 bases and at J to 13 bases, leaving 8 bases not matched to a gene. The CDR3 has 12 amino acids. This chain's CDR3 is CASSNRDRADFF. CDR3 bases: TGTGCCAGCAGTAACCGGGACAGGGCTGATTTCTTT.

The chain combines TRBV9 with TRBJ2-1; 8 bases fit TRBD2. The germline gives CDR1 SGDLS, CDR2 YYNGEE. With 3 bases clipped from V and 3 bases from J, the junction kept 5 bases outside the gene matches. The length of the CDR3 is 15 residues. The CDR3 loop reads CASSAGTRGYNEQFF. DNA for the CDR3: TGTGCCAGCAGCGCCGGGACTAGGGGCTACAATGAGCAGTTCTTC.

The chain combines TRBV12-2 with TRBJ2-4; the table's D call, TRBD1, has no DNA check behind it. TRBV12-2 is a pseudogene. There are 15 residues in the CDR3. CDR3: CASRGGTVAKNIQYF. CDR3 nucleotide sequence: TGTGCAAGTCGCGGGGGGACAGTAGCCAAAAACATTCAGTACTTC.

This chain connects TRBV4-3 to TRBJ2-1; weak D call: TRBD2 (5 bases). This CDR3 region has 16 residues. Trimming cost V 0 bases and J 2 bases, with 11 bases left between them. Germline CDR1 LGHNA, CDR2 YSLEER. CDR3 DNA: TGCGCCAGCAGCCAAGAATCGGGGTTCCCCTACAATGAGCAGTTCTTC. It codes for CASSQESGFPYNEQFF.

This rearrangement joins TRBV4-1 to TRBJ1-2, with 7 bases fitting TRBD1. The length of the CDR3 is 15 residues. Germline CDR1 MGHRA, CDR2 YSYEKL. The V segment lost 0 bases and the J segment 6 bases; nucleotides outside the gene matches: 7. The CDR3 reads CASSQDDRARNGYTF. The DNA for the CDR3 is TGCGCCAGCAGCCAAGACGACAGGGCCAGGAATGGCTACACCTTC.

V is TRBV4-3 and J is TRBJ2-1; 13 nucleotides line up with TRBD2. V lost 8 bases to trimming and J lost 9 bases; unmatched junction nucleotides: 7. CDR3 length: 14 amino acids. Per the germline V gene, CDR1 is LGHNA and CDR2 is YSLEER. The CDR3 DNA follows: TGCGCCAGCGGACTAGCGGGAGTTCAAGGTGAGCAGTTCTTC. It translates to CASGLAGVQGEQFF.

This clone came up a few times. This CDR3 reads CASSLGTGSHTDTQYF. The CDR3, as DNA: TGTGCCAGCAGTCTGGGGACAGGGAGCCACACAGATACGCAGTATTTT. The chain links TRBV6-2 or TRBV6-3 to TRBJ2-3; 9 nucleotides match TRBD1. V trimming: 5 bases; J trimming: 2 bases; junction bases outside the gene matches: 8. Germline V gene data show CDR1 as MNHEY and CDR2 as SVGEGT. The CDR3 length is 16 residues.

The genes are TRBV12-3 or TRBV12-4 and TRBJ1-1, with 8 bases matching TRBD1. The length of the CDR3 is 12 residues. J gave up 6 bases and V 6 bases, and 3 bases lay outside the gene matches. CDR3 sequence (DNA): TGTGCCAGCAGGGCAGGGGGCCCTGAAGCTTTCTTT. Residues: CASRAGGPEAFF.

The CDR3 nucleotides are TGTGCCAGCAGTTTAGTCGGGGGGGGGACTGAAGCTTTCTTT. Translation gives CASSLVGGGTEAFF. The chain carries TRBV28 and TRBJ1-1, with D possibly TRBD1 on 5 matching bases. The CDR3 has 14 residues. Trimming took off 2 bases at V and 5 bases at J, with 12 bases between the two ends. Germline lookup yields CDR1 MDHEN and CDR2 SYDVKM.

This sequence joins TRBV15 and TRBJ2-7; the match to TRBD2 covers 9 bases. The J call is doubtful: the DNA matches TRBJ2-5 better. The CDR3 spans 15 residues. Germline V gene lookup returns CDR1 LNHNV and CDR2 YYDKDF (reference sequence). Here the CDR3 reads CATSRVRREGETQYF. CDR3 in DNA: TGTGCCACCAGCAGAGTTCGGCGGGAGGGAGAGACCCAGTACTTC.

V and J are TRBV19 and TRBJ2-1; TRBD1 matches at 8 bases. Looked up from germline, CDR1 is LNHDA and CDR2 is SQIVND (reference sequence). Losses at the gene ends were 3 bases for V and 9 bases for J; bases not matched to a gene: 7. CDR3 size: 14 residues. The CDR3 nucleotides are TGTGCCAGTAGTATGCGACAGGGGATGAGTGAGCAGTTCTTC. It is translated as CASSMRQGMSEQFF.

The chain recombines TRBV30 with TRBJ1-2, with TRBD1 as a possible D gene (5 bases). The CDR3 is made up of 16 amino acids. Germline V gene sequence: CDR1 GTSNPN, CDR2 SVGIG (reference sequence). V was clipped by 3 bases and J by 0 bases, with 17 bases between them. The CDR3 DNA sequence: TGTGCCTGGAGAAGGGCCGGGGGAGCCCCTAACTATGGCTACACCTTC. It is translated as CAWRRAGGAPNYGYTF.

CDR3 DNA sequence: TGTGCCAGCAGCGCAGGGGTCTCTGGAAACACCATATATTTT. As protein: CASSAGVSGNTIYF. The chain carries TRBV11-1 and TRBJ1-3, with D tentatively TRBD1 (6 bases). The CDR3 extends over 14 amino acids. The germline V gene encodes CDR1 SGHAT and CDR2 FQDESV (reference sequence). V was cut by 5 bases and J by 0 bases, with 8 bases left in between.

The chain combines TRBV2 with TRBJ2-2, with D maybe TRBD1 (5 bases). This CDR3 contains 13 residues. Germline CDR1 reads SNHLY; CDR2 reads FYNNEI. Trimming cost V 11 bases and J 6 bases, with 16 bases left between them. CDR3 sequence: CAGTTVLSGELFF. For the CDR3, the DNA is TGTGCCGGCACGACAGTTCTCTCCGGGGAGCTGTTTTTT.